These 27 T cell receptor beta chains were sequenced from one sample in a study of response to subunit inactivated influenza vaccine. TCRdb ran MiXCR on the RT-PCR reads and lists one entry per CDR3 protein. The data show hundreds of thousands of distinct CDR3 sequences, with 18% seen just once and roughly a tenth held by the top ten. The sample was PBMCs from blood, taken around 5 days after vaccination. These receptors all come from a man aged 50 or older who received an inactivated influenza vaccine.

The rearrangement uses TRBV20-1 and TRBJ1-6; weak D call: TRBD1 (5 bases). CDR3 length: 13 residues. Germline V CDR1 and CDR2: DFQATT, SNEGSKA (reference sequence). Trimming shortened V by 4 bases and J by 6 bases, and 10 bases separated the two germline ends. The CDR3 DNA follows: TGCAGTGCTACGCAGGGCGTTAATTCACCCCTCCACTTT. Residues: CSATQGVNSPLHF.

In this sample, this clonotype turned up a few times. The chain employs TRBV18 and TRBJ2-1, with 7 bases that match TRBD1. Germline assignment: CDR1 KGHSH and CDR2 LQKENI. The CDR3 is 15 residues long. With 2 bases clipped from V and 4 bases from J, the junction kept 5 bases outside the gene matches. DNA of the CDR3: TGTGCCAGCTCACCAGTAGGGGGCCTATACAATGAGCAGTTCTTC. Translating it yields CASSPVGGLYNEQFF.

This clonotype was counted between two and nine times. V is TRBV7-2 and J is TRBJ2-7, with D unclear. Trimming took 2 bases from V and 6 from J, leaving 17 bases between them. CDR1 and CDR2 (germline): SGHTA, FQGNSA. The CDR3 extends over 15 amino acids. CDR3 in DNA: TGTGCCAGCAGCTTAAGTGATACGGGTGTCAGCGAGCAGTACTTC. Protein sequence: CASSLSDTGVSEQYF.

The rearrangement uses TRBV5-1 and TRBJ2-1; TRBD2 matches at 7 bases. Germline V gives CDR1 SGHRS, CDR2 YFSETQ. V was pared by 3 bases and J by 5 bases, with 8 bases of the junction left unmatched. This CDR3 has 15 amino acids. The CDR3 reads CASSWDGLVNNEQFF. In DNA, the CDR3 is TGCGCCAGCAGCTGGGACGGACTAGTAAACAATGAGCAGTTCTTC.

This clonotype was detected only a few times. The V call is TRBV5-6, the J call TRBJ1-1; 9 bases line up with TRBD1. The germline V gene has CDR1 SGHDT and CDR2 YYEEEE. After removal of 5 bases from V and 12 bases from J, the junction contained 8 bases not matched to a gene. The CDR3 runs to 12 residues. CDR3 coding DNA: TGTGCCAGCAGATCCCGGGACAGGGTGACTTTCTTT. Translation: CASRSRDRVTFF.

In this sample, this clonotype turned up a few times. The J gene is TRBJ2-1, the V gene TRBV29-1; 9 positions match TRBD1. This CDR3 is built from 14 residues. The germline V gene encodes CDR1 SQVTM and CDR2 ANQGSEA. The V gene end was trimmed by 2 bases and the J gene end by 5 bases; junction bases not matched to a gene: 4. The CDR3 DNA is TGCAGCGTTGAAACCCGGGACAGGGACAATGAGCAGTTCTTC. It specifies CSVETRDRDNEQFF.

This clonotype came up a few times. J is TRBJ2-3 and V is TRBV5-6, with TRBD2 matching over 7 bases. Germline CDR1 and CDR2: SGHDT and YYEEEE. J gave up 1 base and V 4 bases, and 9 bases lay outside the gene matches. CDR3 length: 16 residues. The CDR3 DNA follows: TGTGCCAGCAGCCCTACCTTGAGCGGGGGCACAGATACGCAGTATTTT. This codes for CASSPTLSGGTDTQYF.

This clonotype has only a few counts. The V gene is TRBV2, the J gene TRBJ1-4; D gene uncertain. The germline V and J ends were trimmed by 3 bases and 7 bases, with 6 bases remaining between them. Germline CDR1 reads SNHLY; CDR2 reads FYNNEI. The CDR3 covers 12 residues. Here the CDR3 reads CASSDYSEKLFF. The CDR3 DNA follows: TGTGCCAGCAGTGACTACAGTGAAAAACTGTTTTTT. Looking up the rest from reference TRBV2 and TRBJ1-4 gives the full variable domain: EPEVTQTPSHQVTQMGQEVILRCVPISNHLYFYWYRQILGQKVEFLVSFYNNEISEKSEIFDDQFSVERPDGSNFTLKIRSTKLEDSAMYFCASSDYSEKLFFGSGTQLSVL.

In its sample, this clonotype was seen many times. V is TRBV12-3 or TRBV12-4 and J is TRBJ2-5; D is unclear. Trimming pared 0 bases from V and 1 base from J, leaving 9 bases between. This CDR3 contains 15 residues. CDR3 in amino acids: CASSLARLIQETQYF. CDR3 nucleotide sequence: TGTGCCAGCAGTTTAGCGCGACTCATCCAAGAGACCCAGTACTTC.

This clonotype was seen repeatedly, ten times or more. The rearrangement uses TRBV15 and TRBJ2-1, with D perhaps TRBD2 (6 bases). V lost 3 bases, J lost 11 bases, and 11 bases lay in between. The CDR3 runs to 12 residues. Germline CDR1 and CDR2: LNHNV and YYDKDF (reference sequence). In DNA, the CDR3 is TGTGCCACCAGCAGGAGGGAGGAGCAGCAGTTCTTC. It encodes CATSRREEQQFF.

The chain couples TRBV5-5 to TRBJ2-3, with TRBD2 identical over 12 bases. V shed 3 bases and J 4 bases; nucleotides not matched to a gene: 6. Germline V gene data show CDR1 as SGHKS and CDR2 as YYEKEE (reference sequence). The CDR3 contains 16 residues. CDR3 sequence reads: CASSSPGLAGPDTQYF. CDR3 DNA: TGTGCCAGCAGCTCCCCCGGACTAGCGGGGCCAGATACGCAGTATTTT.

The rearrangement uses TRBV6-1 and TRBJ1-2, with a weak D call TRBD1 (6 bases). Deletions cut 7 bases from V and 6 bases from J, with 18 bases between. Germline lookup yields CDR1 MNHNS and CDR2 SASEGT. The CDR3 totals 14 residues. The CDR3 is CASTSLRGWDGYTF. In nucleotides, the CDR3 is TGTGCCAGCACATCCCTGAGGGGGTGGGATGGCTACACCTTC.

The chain carries TRBV12-3 or TRBV12-4 and TRBJ2-1; the D gene could be TRBD1 or TRBD2 (5 bases each). Between the trimmed V and J ends, which lost 7 bases and 9 bases, there was a span of 16 bases. The CDR3 spans 13 residues. The CDR3: CASTQEPGGEQFF. In DNA form, the CDR3 reads TGTGCCAGCACGCAAGAGCCTGGGGGTGAGCAGTTCTTC.

This clonotype was observed many times. The chain recombines TRBV12-3 or TRBV12-4 with TRBJ1-2; 7 bases map to TRBD1. With 6 bases clipped from V and 4 bases from J, the junction kept 11 bases outside the gene matches. This CDR3 is 15 amino acids long. CDR3 in amino acids: CASSPGARGGYGYTF. The CDR3 bases are TGTGCCAGCAGCCCTGGTGCCAGGGGGGGCTATGGCTACACCTTC.

This clonotype was found a few times. This chain uses TRBV20-1 with TRBJ2-1; a possible D gene is TRBD2 (5 bases). The length of the CDR3 is 12 residues. The ends were cut back, 5 bases at V and 8 bases at J, with 13 bases in the middle. Germline-derived CDR1 and CDR2 are DFQATT and SNEGSKA (reference sequence). CDR3 bases: TGCAGTGCTGGGAGTGTCGCGTATGAGCAGTTCTTC. The encoded protein is CSAGSVAYEQFF.

The table lists this clonotype with a few counts. The chain links TRBV29-1 to TRBJ2-5; D is uncertain. Per germline, CDR1 SQVTM and CDR2 ANQGSEA. With 6 bases removed from V and 2 bases from J, the gap between germline ends came to 16 bases. The CDR3 consists of 14 residues. The CDR3 spells CSVRARATQETQYF. CDR3 sequence (DNA): TGCAGCGTACGTGCCCGGGCCACTCAAGAGACCCAGTACTTC.

V is TRBV12-3 or TRBV12-4 and J is TRBJ2-3, with TRBD1 identical over 7 bases. CDR3 length: 16 residues. V was pared by 5 bases and J by 2 bases, with 10 bases of the junction left unmatched. CDR3 DNA: TGTGCCAGCAGTGCCGGGACAGCCCAACTCACAGATACGCAGTATTTT. It encodes CASSAGTAQLTDTQYF.

The genes are TRBV10-2 and TRBJ1-6, with D unclear. The V gene lost 6 bases and the J gene lost 8 bases, with 17 bases spanning the gap. This CDR3 has 15 residues. Germline V gives CDR1 WSHSY, CDR2 SAAADI. CDR3 protein: CASRNKFLRDSPLHF. The CDR3 nucleotides are TGCGCCAGCAGGAACAAGTTCTTGAGGGATTCACCCCTCCACTTT.

This clonotype was seen a handful of times. The J gene is TRBJ1-2, the V gene TRBV7-9; 9 positions match TRBD1. Trimming removed 1 base from V and 4 bases from J; junction bases left unmatched: 4. Germline CDR1 SEHNR, CDR2 FQNEAQ (reference sequence). The CDR3 spans 15 residues. In DNA, the CDR3 is TGTGCCAGCAGCTTAGGGGGACAGGGCTTCTATGGCTACACCTTC. It specifies CASSLGGQGFYGYTF.

This clonotype was counted many times. The chain carries TRBV20-1 and TRBJ1-2; a possible D gene is TRBD1 (5 bases). The CDR3 is 14 residues long. With 3 bases removed from V and 4 bases from J, the gap between germline ends came to 15 bases. From germline, CDR1 is DFQATT and CDR2 SNEGSKA (reference sequence). The CDR3 DNA reads TGCAGTGCTAGTGGAAGGGGCGTGAGCTATGGCTACACCTTC. Its translation: CSASGRGVSYGYTF.

V usage is TRBV4-1 and J usage is TRBJ2-3; D is unclear. There are 17 residues in the CDR3. The ends were cut back, 1 base at V and 2 bases at J, with 16 bases in the middle. Germline values: CDR1 MGHRA, CDR2 YSYEKL. The chain's CDR3 is CASSQVFGAYATDTQYF. CDR3 sequence (DNA): TGCGCCAGCAGCCAAGTGTTCGGCGCCTATGCCACAGATACGCAGTATTTT.

The chain is built from TRBV5-1 and TRBJ2-1; D unclear. The germline V gene has CDR1 SGHRS and CDR2 YFSETQ. The CDR3 runs 12 residues. V was shortened by 4 bases and J by 9 bases, with 11 bases between the two germline ends. Written as DNA, the CDR3 is TGCGCCAGCAGCCTAGGACGGGCTGAGCAGTTCTTC. This gives the protein CASSLGRAEQFF. The variable domain in full, completed from reference TRBV5-1 and TRBJ2-1, reads KAGVTQTPRYLIKTRGQQVTLSCSPISGHRSVSWYQQTPGQGLQFLFEYFSETQRNKGNFPGRFSGRQFSNSRSEMNVSTLELGDSALYLCASSLGRAEQFFGPGTRLTVL.

There are a few counts of this clonotype. The chain joins TRBV5-4 to TRBJ2-4; D remains unclear. There are 15 residues in the CDR3. Germline values: CDR1 SGHNT, CDR2 YYREEE (reference sequence). V lost 4 bases to trimming and J lost 1 base, with 12 bases between them. The CDR3 loop reads CASSLPSVAKNIQYF. CDR3 coding DNA: TGTGCCAGCAGCCTCCCCTCGGTCGCCAAAAACATTCAGTACTTC.

The chain has TRBV20-1 and TRBJ2-3, with TRBD1 matching 10 bases. The CDR3 runs to 16 residues. Looked up from germline, CDR1 is DFQATT and CDR2 is SNEGSKA (reference sequence). Trimming took 2 bases from V and 3 from J; bases not matched to a gene: 8. The CDR3, as DNA: TGCAGTGCTAGATTGGCCGGGACAGGGGATACAGATACGCAGTATTTT. It is translated as CSARLAGTGDTDTQYF.

This clonotype was counted between two and nine times. The chain employs TRBV4-3 and TRBJ2-7, with TRBD1 matching 7 bases. Germline V gene sequence: CDR1 LGHNA, CDR2 YSLEER. This CDR3 contains 14 residues. Trimming removed 0 bases from V and 3 bases from J; junction bases left unmatched: 2. The chain's CDR3 is CASSQDTGDYEQYF. The CDR3 DNA sequence: TGCGCCAGCAGCCAAGATACAGGGGACTACGAGCAGTACTTC.

The table lists this clonotype with a few counts. The chain couples TRBV20-1 to TRBJ1-2, with D hard to call. The V gene's germline CDR1 is DFQATT and CDR2 SNEGSKA (reference sequence). The CDR3 loop spans 11 amino acids. Trimming cost V 1 base and J 5 bases, with 5 bases left between them. The CDR3 DNA reads TGCAGTGCTAGAGGGTTGTATGGCTACACCTTC. Translation gives CSARGLYGYTF.

The chain has TRBV7-2 and TRBJ1-3, with D maybe TRBD1 (5 bases). CDR3 length equals 14 residues. Trimming took off 3 bases at V and 5 bases at J, with 11 bases between the two ends. CDR1 SGHTA and CDR2 FQGNSA come from the germline V gene. The CDR3 DNA is TGTGCCAGCAGCTTCAGGGTCCAACGAAACACCATATATTTT. It is translated as CASSFRVQRNTIYF.